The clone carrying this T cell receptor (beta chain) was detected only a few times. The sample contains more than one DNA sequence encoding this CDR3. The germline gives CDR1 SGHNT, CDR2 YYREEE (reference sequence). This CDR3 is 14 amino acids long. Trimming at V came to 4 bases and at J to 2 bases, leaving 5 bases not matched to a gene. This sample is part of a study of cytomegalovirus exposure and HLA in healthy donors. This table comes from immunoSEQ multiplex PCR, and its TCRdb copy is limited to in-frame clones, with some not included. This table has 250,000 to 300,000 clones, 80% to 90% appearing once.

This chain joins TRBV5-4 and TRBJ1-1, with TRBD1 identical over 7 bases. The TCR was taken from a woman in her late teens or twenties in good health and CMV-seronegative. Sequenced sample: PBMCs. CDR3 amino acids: CASSLGQANTEAFF. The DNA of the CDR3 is TGTGCCAGCAGCCTAGGACAGGCTAACACTGAAGCTTTCTTT.